The 14 T cell receptor beta chains in this list originate from one sample, sequenced in a study of T-cell memory formation after mild COVID-19. TCRdb itself ran the 5' RACE reads through MiXCR, one entry per CDR3 protein. The table includes roughly 4,700 distinct CDR3 sequences, about 42% detected once. The sequenced material came from PBMCs or a T cell subset sorted from them (not recorded which). The source of these receptors is an adult who had mild COVID-19 (a few samples of this study predate the infection). Cell type and time point are not known.

The chain links TRBV20-1 to TRBJ2-1, with D perhaps matching TRBD1 or TRBD2 (6 bases each). Germline assignment: CDR1 DFQATT and CDR2 SNEGSKA (reference sequence). CDR3 length equals 16 residues. Between the trimmed V and J ends, which lost 2 bases and 0 bases, there was a span of 14 bases. The CDR3 DNA reads as TGCAGTGCTAGATCCCCACAGGGAGGCTCCTACAATGAGCAGTTCTTC. This sequence encodes CSARSPQGGSYNEQFF.

This clonotype was seen repeatedly, ten times or more. The chain links TRBV7-9 to TRBJ2-1; possibly TRBD2 for D (7 bases). Per the germline V gene, CDR1 is SEHNR and CDR2 is FQNEAQ (reference sequence). Trimming took off 5 bases at V and 0 bases at J, with 17 bases between the two ends. The CDR3 spans 17 residues. The CDR3 region has the DNA TGTGCCAGCAGCACCGAGGGGGGGACCTACTCCTACAATGAGCAGTTCTTC. Protein product: CASSTEGGTYSYNEQFF.

By share of the sample, this clonotype is medium-sized. V is TRBV4-2 and J is TRBJ2-7, with a possible D match to TRBD2 (6 bases). Germline V gene lookup returns CDR1 LGHNA and CDR2 YNFKEQ. CDR3 length: 14 amino acids. V was shortened by 4 bases and J by 0 bases, with 10 bases between the two germline ends. The CDR3 DNA follows: TGTGCCAGCAGCCGGGGCGGGATCTCCTACGAGCAGTACTTC. The encoded protein is CASSRGGISYEQYF.

By its share, this clonotype is medium-sized. The chain couples TRBV7-2 to TRBJ2-3, with 7 bases fitting TRBD1. CDR3 length: 16 residues. Germline loops: CDR1 SGHTA, CDR2 FQGNSA. The trim removed 5 bases at V and 7 bases at J, leaving 15 bases unmatched. CDR3 amino acids: CASSPRTGPLVNTQYF. The DNA of the CDR3 is TGTGCCAGCAGCCCTCGGACAGGCCCGCTTGTAAATACGCAGTATTTT.

This clonotype occurred many times. The CDR3 protein is CASSQVLAWPREQYF. The CDR3 DNA reads TGTGCCAGCAGCCAAGTTTTAGCATGGCCGCGCGAGCAGTACTTC. The chain combines TRBV3-1 with TRBJ2-7; D gene uncertain. Trimming shortened V by 1 base and J by 6 bases, and 16 bases separated the two germline ends. The CDR3 extends over 15 amino acids. From germline, CDR1 is LGHDT and CDR2 YNNKEL (reference sequence).

This clonotype ranks as medium-sized. This chain uses TRBV10-3 with TRBJ2-7; D call uncertain. Germline V gene lookup returns CDR1 ENHRY and CDR2 SYGVKD. The CDR3 totals 13 residues. Trimming removed 2 bases at V and 3 bases at J, with 8 bases between. For the CDR3, the DNA is TGTGCCATCAGTGAGGGCACATACTACGAGCAGTACGTC. Its translation is CAISEGTYYEQYV.

In this sample, this clonotype is medium-sized. The chain has TRBV6-1 and TRBJ2-7; 7 nucleotides match TRBD1. V shed 4 bases and J 2 bases; nucleotides not matched to a gene: 5. The CDR3 is 14 residues long. Germline CDR1 is MNHNS and CDR2 is SASEGT. The CDR3 region is CASSGPGTAYEQYF. As DNA, the CDR3 is TGTGCCAGCAGTGGGCCTGGGACAGCCTACGAGCAGTACTTC.

This clonotype qualifies as medium-sized. The chain is built from TRBV4-3 and TRBJ1-5, with TRBD1 as a possible D gene (5 bases). The CDR3 sequence is 20 residues long. Trimming shortened V by 1 base and J by 0 bases, and 22 bases separated the two germline ends. The germline V gene has CDR1 LGHNA and CDR2 YSLEER. The CDR3 loop is CASSQGVYSLGEISNQPQHF. CDR3 nucleotides: TGCGCCAGCAGCCAAGGGGTTTACAGTTTGGGGGAGATTAGCAATCAGCCCCAGCATTTT.

This rearrangement joins TRBV11-2 to TRBJ2-4; D not certain. V was clipped by 3 bases and J by 3 bases, with 6 bases between them. Germline assignment: CDR1 SGHAT and CDR2 FQNNGV. The CDR3 contains 13 residues. The CDR3 reads CASSLESKNIQYF. CDR3 DNA: TGTGCCAGCAGCTTGGAGAGCAAAAACATTCAGTACTTC.

By sample share, this clonotype is medium-sized. This chain connects TRBV7-8 to TRBJ1-5; no clear D gene. Germline V gene data show CDR1 as SGHVS and CDR2 as FQNEAQ. The CDR3 contains 12 residues. V gave up 5 bases and J gave up 4 bases, with 6 bases separating them. CDR3 in amino acids: CASSQPNQPQHF. CDR3 bases: TGTGCCAGCAGCCAACCAAATCAGCCCCAGCATTTT.

By share, this clonotype ranks as medium-sized. V and J are TRBV20-1 and TRBJ2-5; D remains ambiguous. The CDR3 covers 11 residues. V lost 2 bases and J 5 bases, leaving 6 bases between the germline ends. CDR1 is DFQATT, CDR2 SNEGSKA, per germline (reference sequence). The CDR3 region has the DNA TGCAGTGCTAGACATCTGGAGACCCAGTACTTC. It specifies CSARHLETQYF.

This clonotype is medium-sized within its sample. The V and J genes are TRBV11-2 and TRBJ2-5; no reliable D call. Germline CDR1 and CDR2: SGHAT and FQNNGV. The V and J ends lost 0 bases and 0 bases respectively, with 5 bases between them. CDR3 length: 14 residues. CDR3: CASSLDAYQETQYF. The CDR3 nucleotides read TGTGCCAGCAGCTTAGATGCGTACCAAGAGACCCAGTACTTC.

By share, this clonotype ranks as medium-sized (0.01 to 0.1%). V gene TRBV23-1 combines with J gene TRBJ2-3; perhaps TRBD2 as D (6 bases). TRBV23-1 falls under the ORF class, with uncertain function. There are 15 residues in the CDR3. V lost 3 bases to trimming and J lost 2 bases, with 12 bases between them. CDR3 in amino acids: CASSHRGAYTDTQYF. In nucleotides, the CDR3 is TGCGCCAGCAGTCATCGCGGGGCGTACACAGATACGCAGTATTTT.

The rearrangement links TRBV4-1 to TRBJ2-2; 7 nucleotides agree with TRBD1. Germline trimming cut 4 bases from V and 4 bases from J; bases unmatched to any gene: 6. Germline CDR1 MGHRA, CDR2 YSYEKL. This CDR3 has 15 residues. The CDR3: CASSPGTVRTGELFF. The CDR3 DNA sequence: TGCGCCAGCAGCCCGGGGACAGTCCGCACCGGGGAGCTGTTTTTT.